One and the same sample provided the 8 T cell receptor beta chains below, sequenced in a study of T cells in localized non-small cell lung cancer. The protocol was immunoSEQ multiplex PCR, while the TCRdb copy is restricted to in-frame clones and leaves out a portion. The sample records about 24,000 clones, 75% to 90% being singletons. Sequencing used peripheral blood, obtained before any cancer treatment. All receptors come from a man between 35 and 75 years old with stage I squamous cell lung carcinoma.

This rearrangement joins TRBV6-6 to TRBJ1-2, with a possible D match to TRBD1 (5 bases). Per the germline V gene, CDR1 is MNHNY and CDR2 is SVGAGI (reference sequence). V lost 6 bases, J lost 6 bases, and 23 bases lay in between. CDR3 length equals 16 residues. The CDR3 DNA reads TGTGCCAGCAGGTTCAACACCCTGGGGCAGGGCAATGGCTACACCTTC. It translates to CASRFNTLGQGNGYTF.

This chain connects TRBV2 to TRBJ2-7; D gene uncertain. CDR3 length: 12 residues. V shed 5 bases and J shed 0 bases, with 5 bases lying between them. The V gene's germline CDR1 is SNHLY and CDR2 FYNNEI. DNA for the CDR3: TGTGCCAGCAGTTTAAGCTCCTACGAGCAGTACTTC. This translates into CASSLSSYEQYF.

V usage is TRBV27 and J usage is TRBJ2-1, with 15 bases identical to TRBD2. Per the germline V gene, CDR1 is MNHEY and CDR2 is SMNVEV (reference sequence). There are 18 residues in the CDR3. The trim removed 8 bases at V and 4 bases at J, leaving 12 bases unmatched. The CDR3 DNA is TGTGCCAGCCGGGGACTAGCGGGGGGCCCTACCTTGTACAATGAGCAGTTCTTC. It yields the protein CASRGLAGGPTLYNEQFF.

The gene calls are TRBV7-9 and TRBJ1-5, with unresolved D. The CDR3 is made up of 14 amino acids. Germline values: CDR1 SEHNR, CDR2 FQNEAQ (reference sequence). The V end lost 0 bases, the J end lost 6 bases, and 9 bases lay between the germline ends. CDR3 amino acids: CASSLAGGSQPQHF. DNA of the CDR3: TGTGCCAGCAGCTTAGCGGGAGGCAGTCAGCCCCAGCATTTT.

This chain connects TRBV10-2 to TRBJ1-1; TRBD1 is a possible D gene (5 bases). The V end lost 4 bases, the J end lost 11 bases, and 14 bases lay between the germline ends. This CDR3 has 12 residues. Germline V gene lookup returns CDR1 WSHSY and CDR2 SAAADI. This chain's CDR3 is CASSVGVLGAFF. CDR3 coding DNA: TGCGCCAGCAGTGTAGGGGTCTTGGGGGCTTTCTTT.

The V gene is TRBV28, the J gene TRBJ1-5, with unresolved D. This CDR3 comprises 12 residues. The germline V and J ends were trimmed by 8 bases and 9 bases, with 14 bases remaining between them. Germline CDR1 is MDHEN and CDR2 is SYDVKM. The CDR3, as DNA: TGTGCCAGCCGGCTAGGGATTCCGCCCCAGCATTTT. Protein sequence: CASRLGIPPQHF.

This chain connects TRBV4-3 to TRBJ1-4; D perhaps matches TRBD1 (5 bases). The CDR3 length is 16 residues. Trimming took off 3 bases at V and 4 bases at J, with 15 bases between the two ends. Germline V gene data show CDR1 as LGHNA and CDR2 as YSLEER. CDR3 DNA: TGCGCCAGCAGCCAGGGTCAACAGGTCTATAATGAAAAACTGTTTTTT. Protein product: CASSQGQQVYNEKLFF.

V is TRBV2 and J is TRBJ2-5; D gene uncertain. The DNA end favors TRBJ2-7, so the J call may be wrong. Germline CDR1 and CDR2: SNHLY and FYNNEI. There are 13 residues in the CDR3. CDR3 residues: CASSGLSSYEQYF. As DNA, the CDR3 is TGTGCCAGCAGTGGGCTGTCCTCCTACGAGCAGTACTTC.